The next 20 T cell receptor beta chains were all read from a single sample in a study of neurological immune-mediated disorders. Via MiXCR, TCRdb re-called the 5' RACE reads, giving one row per CDR3 protein. The sample records approximately 46,000 distinct CDR3 sequences, around 3.3% being singletons. The sequenced sample consisted of PBMCs. Receptor source: a woman aged 45-65 years with multiple sclerosis.

Many counts were recorded for this clonotype. The chain links TRBV7-3 to TRBJ2-1, with D possibly being TRBD1 (5 bases). The CDR3 loop spans 13 amino acids. Germline V gives CDR1 SGHTA, CDR2 FQGTGA. With 5 bases removed from V and 5 bases from J, the gap between germline ends came to 10 bases. The CDR3 DNA sequence: TGTGCCAGCAGCGCAACCAGGGACAATGAGCAGTTCTTC. Residues: CASSATRDNEQFF.

This clonotype has ten or more counts. This sequence joins TRBV5-1 and TRBJ2-7; tentative D call: TRBD1 (5 bases). V lost 0 bases and J lost 6, with 13 bases in between. This CDR3 is 14 amino acids long. Per germline, CDR1 SGHRS and CDR2 YFSETQ. The CDR3 DNA is TGCGCCAGCAGCTTGGAAGGGGCAGATCGCGAGCAGTACGTC. Encoded protein: CASSLEGADREQYV.

This clonotype showed up many times. V gene TRBV7-2 combines with J gene TRBJ1-2; possible D gene TRBD1, 5 bases. The CDR3 extends over 13 amino acids. CDR1 is SGHTA and CDR2 is FQGNSA in the germline V gene. V lost 2 bases and J 4 bases, leaving 8 bases between the germline ends. The CDR3 DNA reads as TGTGCCAGCAGCTTAAGGGGCTCCTATGGCTACACCTTC. This codes for CASSLRGSYGYTF.

There are many counts of this clonotype. V gene TRBV4-2 combines with J gene TRBJ1-1; D ambiguous. Looked up from germline, CDR1 is LGHNA and CDR2 is YNFKEQ. V lost 1 base and J 1 base, leaving 10 bases between the germline ends. CDR3 length: 15 residues. CDR3 DNA sequence: TGTGCCAGCAGCCAAGTAGAGACCGAGAACACTGAAGCTTTCTTT. Translated, it gives CASSQVETENTEAFF.

The table lists this clonotype with many counts. The genes are TRBV7-2 and TRBJ1-5, with 8 bases aligning to TRBD1. Germline V gene data show CDR1 as SGHTA and CDR2 as FQGNSA. The CDR3 extends over 14 amino acids. V gave up 4 bases and J gave up 5 bases; unmatched junction bases: 4. CDR3 loop: CASSSPGGHQPQHF. In nucleotides, the CDR3 is TGTGCCAGCAGCTCTCCAGGGGGCCATCAGCCCCAGCATTTT.

This clonotype has a count of ten or more. The rearrangement uses TRBV20-1 and TRBJ2-3; 9 bases map to TRBD2. Germline V gene data show CDR1 as DFQATT and CDR2 as SNEGSKA (reference sequence). After removal of 3 bases from V and 5 bases from J, the junction contained 15 bases not matched to a gene. The CDR3 length is 17 residues. The CDR3 region is CSASPVAGVQVVDTQYF. In DNA form, the CDR3 reads TGCAGTGCTAGTCCGGTAGCGGGAGTACAGGTAGTAGATACGCAGTATTTT.

There are many counts of this clonotype. This chain uses TRBV6-5 with TRBJ2-7; the match to TRBD1 covers 7 bases. The CDR3 has 13 amino acids. V was pared by 5 bases and J by 1 base, with 2 bases of the junction left unmatched. Germline values: CDR1 MNHEY, CDR2 SVGAGI. CDR3 DNA sequence: TGTGCCAGCAGTGGCAGGGGGTCCTACGAGCAGTACTTC. It translates to CASSGRGSYEQYF.

This clonotype came up many times. The J gene is TRBJ1-2, the V gene TRBV20-1; 7 positions agree with TRBD1. The CDR3 length is 13 residues. V was pared by 1 base and J by 3 bases, with 2 bases of the junction left unmatched. The V gene's germline CDR1 is DFQATT and CDR2 SNEGSKA (reference sequence). CDR3 residues: CSARVGTDYGYTF. CDR3 in DNA: TGCAGTGCTAGAGTGGGGACAGACTATGGCTACACCTTC.

This clonotype showed up many times. This chain uses TRBV10-3 with TRBJ2-5; 12 bases map to TRBD2. Germline CDR1 reads ENHRY; CDR2 reads SYGVKD. CDR3 length: 16 residues. V was pared by 0 bases and J by 5 bases, with 4 bases of the junction left unmatched. The CDR3 sequence: CAISESRLAGDETQYF. The DNA of the CDR3 is TGTGCCATCAGTGAGTCGAGACTAGCGGGAGACGAGACCCAGTACTTC.

This clonotype was counted ten times or more. DNA for the CDR3: TGCGCCAGCAGGGACAGCTCTCGGACCGGGGAGCTGTTTTTT. It translates to CASRDSSRTGELFF. The chain uses TRBV5-1 and TRBJ2-2; the D gene is possibly TRBD1 (6 bases). With 5 bases removed from V and 5 bases from J, the gap between germline ends came to 13 bases. CDR1 is SGHRS, CDR2 YFSETQ, per germline. There are 14 residues in the CDR3.

This clonotype was recorded at least ten times. The chain has TRBV7-6 and TRBJ1-1; D ambiguous. The V gene lost 5 bases and the J gene lost 4 bases, with 14 bases spanning the gap. The CDR3 is made up of 14 amino acids. Germline CDR1 and CDR2: SGHVS and FNYEAQ. Here the CDR3 DNA reads TGTGCCAGCAGCGCGAGTTCGGGAGGCACTGAAGCTTTCTTT. This sequence encodes CASSASSGGTEAFF.

This clonotype occurred many times. This rearrangement joins TRBV6-1 to TRBJ2-7; the D is unclear. CDR3 size: 12 residues. V was shortened by 8 bases and J by 2 bases, with 10 bases between the two germline ends. Germline V gene lookup returns CDR1 MNHNS and CDR2 SASEGT. The CDR3 sequence is CASARRPYEQYF. The CDR3 DNA reads TGTGCCAGCGCACGCAGGCCCTACGAGCAGTACTTC.

This clonotype has ten or more counts. The rearrangement uses TRBV12-3 or TRBV12-4 and TRBJ1-2, with D maybe TRBD1 (5 bases). With 6 bases removed from V and 2 bases from J, the gap between germline ends came to 13 bases. The CDR3 consists of 14 residues. CDR3 nucleotides: TGTGCCAGCAGCTCTATCGGGGCCAACTATGGCTACACCTTC. Translating it yields CASSSIGANYGYTF.

This clonotype was seen many times. This chain connects TRBV20-1 to TRBJ2-3, with 7 bases that match TRBD2. Germline V gene lookup returns CDR1 DFQATT and CDR2 SNEGSKA (reference sequence). This CDR3 has 14 amino acids. With 5 bases clipped from V and 7 bases from J, the junction kept 12 bases outside the gene matches. The CDR3 region has the DNA TGCAGTGCTCCCGGACCCCGGGGGGAAAATACGCAGTATTTT. It codes for CSAPGPRGENTQYF.

This clonotype was detected ten times or more. The junction departs from the called germline gene at one end, perhaps through a read error. The chain uses TRBV7-7 and TRBJ1-6; TRBD1 agrees at 10 bases. The CDR3 is 17 residues long. Per germline, CDR1 SSHAT and CDR2 FNYEAQ (reference sequence). CDR3 sequence (DNA): TGTGCTAGCAGCTTACACGCTCCGGGACAGGGGAATTCACCCCTCCACTTT. Its translation is CASSLHAPGQGNSPLHF.

V gene TRBV11-3 combines with J gene TRBJ2-3; 12 bases line up with TRBD1. The junction had 8 bases not matched to a gene; V was cut back by 5 bases and J by 8 bases. Germline V gives CDR1 SGHNT, CDR2 YENEEA. This CDR3 comprises 15 residues. The CDR3 sequence: CASSGGTGGVSTQYF. The CDR3 DNA reads as TGTGCCAGCAGCGGAGGGACAGGGGGCGTCTCTACGCAGTATTTT. The full variable domain, in which reference TRBV11-3 and TRBJ2-3 provide the parts outside the CDR3, is EAGVVQSPRYKIIEKKQPVAFWCNPISGHNTLYWYLQNLGQGPELLIRYENEEAVDDSQLPKDRFSAERLKGVDSTLKIQPAELGDSAVYLCASSGGTGGVSTQYFGPGTRLTVL.

This clonotype appeared many times. This may stem from a read error, because a much larger clone lies one nucleotide away. The chain employs TRBV5-1 and TRBJ1-3; no definite D call. CDR1 SGHRS and CDR2 YFSETQ come from the germline V gene. This CDR3 spans 13 amino acids. The CDR3 reads CASSLETGKTIYF. Here the CDR3 DNA reads TGCGCCAGCAGCTTGGAGACTGGAAAAACCATATATTTT.

This clonotype was counted ten times or more. In nucleotides, the CDR3 is TGCAGTGCTAGAGCGCGGGGGACAGGGTTAAGCTATGGCTACACCTTC. Protein product: CSARARGTGLSYGYTF. This chain joins TRBV20-1 and TRBJ1-2, with 9 bases matching TRBD1. This CDR3 spans 16 amino acids. J lost 4 bases, V lost 1 base, and 10 bases had no gene match. Germline V CDR1 and CDR2: DFQATT, SNEGSKA (reference sequence).

The sample holds many counts of this clonotype. V is TRBV28 and J is TRBJ1-1; 7 bases match TRBD1. Germline CDR1 MDHEN, CDR2 SYDVKM. This CDR3 is 14 amino acids long. V was clipped by 5 bases and J by 7 bases; unmatched bases: 10. CDR3 protein: CASSLQYRDSEAFF. For the CDR3, the DNA is TGTGCCAGCAGTCTGCAATATCGGGACAGTGAAGCTTTCTTT.

This clonotype was observed a handful of times. The chain combines TRBV19 with TRBJ1-1; D unclear. The CDR3 loop spans 14 amino acids. Germline V lookup: CDR1 LNHDA, CDR2 SQIVND (reference sequence). Trimming removed 7 bases at V and 2 bases at J, with 14 bases between. The CDR3: CASTERCRNTEAFF. CDR3 coding DNA: TGTGCCAGTACCGAAAGGTGCAGAAACACTGAAGCTTTCTTT. The full variable domain, in which reference TRBV19 and TRBJ1-1 provide the parts outside the CDR3, is DGGITQSPKYLFRKEGQNVTLSCEQNLNHDAMYWYRQDPGQGLRLIYYSQIVNDFQKGDIAEGYSVSREKKESFPLTVTSAQKNPTAFYLCASTERCRNTEAFFGQGTRLTVV.